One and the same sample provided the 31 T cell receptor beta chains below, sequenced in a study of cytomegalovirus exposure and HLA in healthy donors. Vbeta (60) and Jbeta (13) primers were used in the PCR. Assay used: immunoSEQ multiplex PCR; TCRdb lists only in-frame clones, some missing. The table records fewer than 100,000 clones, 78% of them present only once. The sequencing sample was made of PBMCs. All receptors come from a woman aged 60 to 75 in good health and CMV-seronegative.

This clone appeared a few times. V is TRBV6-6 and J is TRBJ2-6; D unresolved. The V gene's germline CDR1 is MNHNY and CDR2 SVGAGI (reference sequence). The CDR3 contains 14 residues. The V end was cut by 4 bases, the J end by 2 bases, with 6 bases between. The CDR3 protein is CASSSPAGANVLTF. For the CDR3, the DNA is TGTGCCAGCAGTTCCCCAGCTGGGGCCAACGTCCTGACTTTC.

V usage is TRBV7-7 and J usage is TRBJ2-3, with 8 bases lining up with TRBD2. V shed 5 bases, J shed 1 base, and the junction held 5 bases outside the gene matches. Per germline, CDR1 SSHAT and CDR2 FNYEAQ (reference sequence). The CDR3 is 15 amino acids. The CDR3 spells CASSLSGVRTDTQYF. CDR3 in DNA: TGTGCCAGCAGCCTTAGCGGGGTCCGCACAGATACGCAGTATTTT.

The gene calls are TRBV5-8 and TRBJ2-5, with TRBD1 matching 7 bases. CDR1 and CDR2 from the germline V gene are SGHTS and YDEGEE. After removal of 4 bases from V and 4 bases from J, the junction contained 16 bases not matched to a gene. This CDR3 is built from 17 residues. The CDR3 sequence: CASSPLFSGTERETQYF. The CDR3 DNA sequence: TGTGCCAGCAGCCCTTTATTTTCCGGGACAGAAAGAGAGACCCAGTACTTC.

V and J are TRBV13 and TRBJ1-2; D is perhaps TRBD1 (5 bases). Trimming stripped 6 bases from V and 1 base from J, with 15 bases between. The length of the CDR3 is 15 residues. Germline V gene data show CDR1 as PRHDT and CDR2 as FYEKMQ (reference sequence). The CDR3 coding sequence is TGTGCCAGCAGTCGGAGGGGCCAGCATAACTATGGCTACACCTTC. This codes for CASSRRGQHNYGYTF.

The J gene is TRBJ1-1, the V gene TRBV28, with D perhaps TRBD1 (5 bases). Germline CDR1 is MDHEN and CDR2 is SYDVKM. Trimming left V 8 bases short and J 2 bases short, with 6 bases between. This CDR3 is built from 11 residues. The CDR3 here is CASQGNTEAFF. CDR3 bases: TGTGCCAGCCAGGGAAACACTGAAGCTTTCTTT.

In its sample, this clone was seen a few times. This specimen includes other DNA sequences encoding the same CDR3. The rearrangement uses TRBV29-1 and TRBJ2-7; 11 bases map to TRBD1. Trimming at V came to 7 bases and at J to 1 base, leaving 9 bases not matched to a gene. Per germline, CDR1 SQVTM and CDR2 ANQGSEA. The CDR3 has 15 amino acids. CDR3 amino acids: CSALPDRGPSYEQYF. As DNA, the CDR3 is TGCAGCGCCTTGCCGGACAGGGGGCCTTCCTACGAGCAGTACTTC.

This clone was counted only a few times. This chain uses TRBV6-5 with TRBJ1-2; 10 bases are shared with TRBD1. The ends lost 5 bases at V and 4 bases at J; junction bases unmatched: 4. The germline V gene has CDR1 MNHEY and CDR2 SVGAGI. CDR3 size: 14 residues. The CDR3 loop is CASSRQGAGYGYTF. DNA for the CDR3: TGTGCCAGCAGTAGACAGGGGGCGGGCTATGGCTACACCTTC.

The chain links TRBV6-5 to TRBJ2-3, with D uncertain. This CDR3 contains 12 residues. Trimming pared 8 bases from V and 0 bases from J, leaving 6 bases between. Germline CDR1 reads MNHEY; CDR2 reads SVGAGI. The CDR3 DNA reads TGTGCCAGCGGTTCTAGCACAGATACGCAGTATTTT. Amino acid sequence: CASGSSTDTQYF.

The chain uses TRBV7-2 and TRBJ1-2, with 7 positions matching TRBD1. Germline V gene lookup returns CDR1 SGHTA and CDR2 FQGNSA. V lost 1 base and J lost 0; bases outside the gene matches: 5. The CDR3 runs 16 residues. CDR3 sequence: CASSLVSGTANYGYTF. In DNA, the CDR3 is TGTGCCAGCAGCTTAGTCTCTGGGACAGCTAACTATGGCTACACCTTC.

CDR3 in DNA: TGTGCCAGCAGCTTAGGTTCATATAGCGGGGGCGGGAATGAGCAGTTCTTC. Residues: CASSLGSYSGGGNEQFF. The gene calls are TRBV7-2 and TRBJ2-1, with 9 bases lining up with TRBD2. The CDR3 extends over 17 amino acids. V gave up 1 base and J gave up 7 bases; unmatched junction bases: 11. CDR1 is SGHTA, CDR2 FQGNSA, per germline. Combining the CDR3 with reference TRBV7-2 and TRBJ2-1 gives the whole variable domain GAGVSQSPSNKVTEKGKDVELRCDPISGHTALYWYRQSLGQGLEFLIYFQGNSAPDKSGLPSDRFSAERTGGSVSTLTIQRTQQEDSAVYLCASSLGSYSGGGNEQFFGPGTRLTVL.

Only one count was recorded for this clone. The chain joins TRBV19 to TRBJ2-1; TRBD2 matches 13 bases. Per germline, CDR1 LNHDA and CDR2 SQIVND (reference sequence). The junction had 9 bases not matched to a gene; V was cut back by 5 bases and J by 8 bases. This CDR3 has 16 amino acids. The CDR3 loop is CASSPSGTSGTYEQFF. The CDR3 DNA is TGTGCCAGTAGTCCATCCGGGACTAGCGGGACCTATGAGCAGTTCTTC.

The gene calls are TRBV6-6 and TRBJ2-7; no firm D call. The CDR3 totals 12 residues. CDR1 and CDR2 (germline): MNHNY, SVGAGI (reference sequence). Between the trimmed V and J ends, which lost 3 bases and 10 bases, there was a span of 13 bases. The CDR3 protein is CASSYENRHQYF. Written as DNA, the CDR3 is TGTGCCAGCAGTTATGAAAACAGACACCAGTACTTC.

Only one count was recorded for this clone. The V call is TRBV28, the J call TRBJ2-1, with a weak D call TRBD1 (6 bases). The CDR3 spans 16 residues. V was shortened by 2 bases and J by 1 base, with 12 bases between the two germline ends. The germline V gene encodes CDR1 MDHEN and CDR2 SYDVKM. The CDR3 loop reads CASSLVGGESYNEQFF. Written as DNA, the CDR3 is TGTGCCAGCAGTTTAGTTGGGGGCGAGTCCTACAATGAGCAGTTCTTC.

The DNA for the CDR3 is TGTGCCAGTAACCCCTCGCTTGAGGCCACTGAAGCTTTCTTT. This gives the protein CASNPSLEATEAFF. This chain links TRBV19 with TRBJ1-1, with D unclear. The germline V gene encodes CDR1 LNHDA and CDR2 SQIVND (reference sequence). V was pared by 7 bases and J by 4 bases, with 16 bases between. The CDR3 has 14 amino acids.

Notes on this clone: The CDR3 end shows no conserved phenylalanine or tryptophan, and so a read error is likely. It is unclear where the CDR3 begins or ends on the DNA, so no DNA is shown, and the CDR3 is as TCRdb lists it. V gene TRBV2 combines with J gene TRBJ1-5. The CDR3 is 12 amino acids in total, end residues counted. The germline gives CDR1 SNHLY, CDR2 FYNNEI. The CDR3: CASSPGGTVNVL.

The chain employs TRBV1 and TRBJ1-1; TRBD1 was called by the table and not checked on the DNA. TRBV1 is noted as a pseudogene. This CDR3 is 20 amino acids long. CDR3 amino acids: CTSSQEWQKLDMPQNTEAFF. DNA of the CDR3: TGCACCAGCAGCCAAGAATGGCAAAAACTCGACATGCCCCAGAACACTGAAGCTTTCTTT.

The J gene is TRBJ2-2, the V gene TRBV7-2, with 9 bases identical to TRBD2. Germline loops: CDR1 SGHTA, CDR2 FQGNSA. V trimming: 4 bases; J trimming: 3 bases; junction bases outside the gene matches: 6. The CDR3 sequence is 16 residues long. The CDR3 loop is CASSSTGLADTGELFF. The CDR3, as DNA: TGTGCCAGCAGCTCCACGGGACTAGCAGACACCGGGGAGCTGTTTTTT.

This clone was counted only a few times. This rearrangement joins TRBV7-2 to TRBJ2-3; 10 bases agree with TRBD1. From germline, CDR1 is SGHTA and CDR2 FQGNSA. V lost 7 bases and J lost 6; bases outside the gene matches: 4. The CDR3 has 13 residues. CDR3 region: CASKGTGEDTQYF. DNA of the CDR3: TGTGCCAGCAAAGGGACAGGGGAGGATACGCAGTATTTT.

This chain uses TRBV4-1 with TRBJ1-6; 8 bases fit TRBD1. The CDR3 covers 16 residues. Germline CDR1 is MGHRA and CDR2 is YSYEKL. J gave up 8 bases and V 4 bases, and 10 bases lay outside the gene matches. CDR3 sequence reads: CASSLTGGISDSPLHF. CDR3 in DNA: TGCGCCAGCAGCCTTACAGGGGGTATCTCGGATTCACCCCTCCACTTT.

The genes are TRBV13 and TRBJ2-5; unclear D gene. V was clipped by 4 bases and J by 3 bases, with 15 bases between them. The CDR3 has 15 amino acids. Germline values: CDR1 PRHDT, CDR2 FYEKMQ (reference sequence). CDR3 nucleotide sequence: TGTGCCAGCAGCTCCCGACTTGATCGGGAAGAGACCCAGTACTTC. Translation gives CASSSRLDREETQYF.

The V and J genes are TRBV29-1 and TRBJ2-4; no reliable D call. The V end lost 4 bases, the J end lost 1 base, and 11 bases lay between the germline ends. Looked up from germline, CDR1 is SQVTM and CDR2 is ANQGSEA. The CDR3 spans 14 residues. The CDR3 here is CSVGIVAAKNIQYF. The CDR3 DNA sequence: TGCAGCGTTGGAATTGTTGCGGCCAAAAACATTCAGTACTTC. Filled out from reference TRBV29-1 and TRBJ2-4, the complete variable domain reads SAVISQKPSRDICQRGTSLTIQCQVDSQVTMMFWYRQQPGQSLTLIATANQGSEATYESGFVIDKFPISRPNLTFSTLTVSNMSPEDSSIYLCSVGIVAAKNIQYFGAGTRLSVL.

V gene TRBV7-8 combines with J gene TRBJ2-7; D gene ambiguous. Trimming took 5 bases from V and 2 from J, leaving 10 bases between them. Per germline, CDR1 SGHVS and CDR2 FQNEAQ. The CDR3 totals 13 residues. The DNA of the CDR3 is TGTGCCAGCAGCCATGGGCCGACCTACGAGCAGTACTTC. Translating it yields CASSHGPTYEQYF.

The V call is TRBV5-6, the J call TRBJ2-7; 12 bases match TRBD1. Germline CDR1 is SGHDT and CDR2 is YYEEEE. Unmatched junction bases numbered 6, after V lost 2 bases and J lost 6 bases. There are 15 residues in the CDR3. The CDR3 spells CASSFVGTGGGEQYF. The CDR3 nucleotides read TGTGCCAGCAGCTTCGTTGGGACAGGGGGCGGCGAGCAGTACTTC.

The DNA for the CDR3 is TGTGCCAGCAGTTACCCCGCCCGGAGTCAAGAGACCCAGTACTTC. Its translation: CASSYPARSQETQYF. V is TRBV6-6 and J is TRBJ2-5; the D is unclear. The CDR3 spans 15 residues. The ends were cut back, 2 bases at V and 2 bases at J, with 12 bases in the middle. Germline CDR1 and CDR2: MNHNY and SVGAGI (reference sequence).

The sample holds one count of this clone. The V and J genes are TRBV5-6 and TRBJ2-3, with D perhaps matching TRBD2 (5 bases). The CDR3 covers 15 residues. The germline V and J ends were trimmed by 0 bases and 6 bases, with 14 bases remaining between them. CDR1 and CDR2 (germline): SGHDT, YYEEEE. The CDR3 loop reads CASSLAYAGVDTQYF. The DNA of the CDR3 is TGTGCCAGCAGCTTGGCCTACGCCGGGGTGGATACGCAGTATTTT. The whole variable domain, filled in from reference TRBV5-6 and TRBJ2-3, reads DAGVTQSPTHLIKTRGQQVTLRCSPKSGHDTVSWYQQALGQGPQFIFQYYEEEERQRGNFPDRFSGHQFPNYSSELNVNALLLGDSALYLCASSLAYAGVDTQYFGPGTRLTVL.

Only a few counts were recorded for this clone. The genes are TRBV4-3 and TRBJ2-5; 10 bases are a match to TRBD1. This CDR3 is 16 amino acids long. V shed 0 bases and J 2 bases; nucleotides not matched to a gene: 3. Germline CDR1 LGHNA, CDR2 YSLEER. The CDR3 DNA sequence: TGCGCCAGCAGCCAAGATCGGACAGGGGGTCAAGAGACCCAGTACTTC. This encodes CASSQDRTGGQETQYF.

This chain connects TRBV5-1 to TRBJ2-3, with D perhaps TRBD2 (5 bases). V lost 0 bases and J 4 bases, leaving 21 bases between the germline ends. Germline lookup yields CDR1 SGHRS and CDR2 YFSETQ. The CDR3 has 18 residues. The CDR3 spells CASSLDNLGNTRSDTQYF. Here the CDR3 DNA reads TGCGCCAGCAGCTTGGACAACCTTGGGAATACTAGATCAGATACGCAGTATTTT.

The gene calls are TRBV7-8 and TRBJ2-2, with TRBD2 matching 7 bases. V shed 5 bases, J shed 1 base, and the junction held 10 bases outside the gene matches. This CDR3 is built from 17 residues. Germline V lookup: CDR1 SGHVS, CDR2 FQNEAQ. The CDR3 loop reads CASSPEVLARNTGELFF. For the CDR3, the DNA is TGTGCCAGCAGCCCGGAGGTACTAGCGAGGAACACCGGGGAGCTGTTTTTT. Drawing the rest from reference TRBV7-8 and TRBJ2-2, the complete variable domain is GAGVSQSPRYKVAKRGQDVALRCDPISGHVSLFWYQQALGQGPEFLTYFQNEAQLDKSGLPSDRFFAERPEGSVSTLKIQRTQQEDSAVYLCASSPEVLARNTGELFFGEGSRLTVL.

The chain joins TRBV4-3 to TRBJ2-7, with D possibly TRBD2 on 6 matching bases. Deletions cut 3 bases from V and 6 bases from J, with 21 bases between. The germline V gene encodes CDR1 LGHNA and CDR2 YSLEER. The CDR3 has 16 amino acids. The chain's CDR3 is CASSQASRGMRGEQYF. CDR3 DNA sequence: TGCGCCAGCAGCCAGGCGTCCCGGGGGATGCGAGGCGAGCAGTACTTC.

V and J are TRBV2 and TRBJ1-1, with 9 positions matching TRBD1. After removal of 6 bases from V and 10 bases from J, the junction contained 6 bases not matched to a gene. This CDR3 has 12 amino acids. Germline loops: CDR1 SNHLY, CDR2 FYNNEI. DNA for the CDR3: TGTGCCAGCAGGGATTACAGGGGGCGAGCTTTCTTT. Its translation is CASRDYRGRAFF.

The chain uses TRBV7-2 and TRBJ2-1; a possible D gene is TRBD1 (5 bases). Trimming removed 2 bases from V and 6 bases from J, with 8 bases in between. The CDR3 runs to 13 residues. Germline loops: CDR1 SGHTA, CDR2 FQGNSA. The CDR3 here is CASSLSTANEQFF. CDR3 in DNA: TGTGCCAGCAGCTTATCGACAGCCAATGAGCAGTTCTTC.